The 5 T cell receptor beta chains below come from one sample, sequenced in a study of blood T cell repertoires in COVID-19. Data came from immunoSEQ multiplex PCR; TCRdb stores just in-frame clones and leaves some out. This table has about 170,000 clones, 60% to 85% appearing once. The material sequenced was peripheral blood. These receptors were taken from a man between 70 and 80 years old with acute or convalescent COVID-19.

J is TRBJ1-5 and V is TRBV6-6, with a tentative D call TRBD1 (6 bases). The CDR3 is 14 residues long. Germline CDR1 MNHNY, CDR2 SVGAGI (reference sequence). Trimming took off 4 bases at V and 6 bases at J, with 13 bases between the two ends. CDR3 protein: CASSLNDRFQPQHF. The CDR3 region has the DNA TGTGCCAGCAGTTTAAACGACAGGTTTCAGCCCCAGCATTTT.

This chain joins TRBV20-1 and TRBJ2-1; 8 nucleotides line up with TRBD1. Germline CDR1 is DFQATT and CDR2 is SNEGSKA (reference sequence). The CDR3 extends over 12 amino acids. The ends lost 3 bases at V and 6 bases at J; junction bases unmatched: 1. This chain's CDR3 is CSASDRGNEQFF. Written as DNA, the CDR3 is TGCAGTGCTAGTGACAGGGGCAATGAGCAGTTCTTC.

The CDR3 reads CASRAGQGVAGANVLTF. The DNA of the CDR3 is TGTGCCAGCAGAGCGGGACAGGGGGTAGCTGGGGCCAACGTCCTGACTTTC. The gene calls are TRBV2 and TRBJ2-6; 11 nucleotides agree with TRBD1. The length of the CDR3 is 17 residues. CDR1 and CDR2 from the germline V gene are SNHLY and FYNNEI. With V trimmed by 6 bases and J by 2 bases, 6 bases remained unmatched.

Sample share makes this clone medium-sized. The chain recombines TRBV30 with TRBJ1-2; D possibly corresponds to TRBD1 (5 bases). There are 13 residues in the CDR3. Trimming removed 5 bases from V and 6 bases from J, with 16 bases in between. The germline gives CDR1 GTSNPN, CDR2 SVGIG (reference sequence). The CDR3 nucleotides are TGTGCCTGGGGTATCATGGGGGGGAATGGCTACACCTTC. It yields the protein CAWGIMGGNGYTF.

V usage is TRBV11-1 and J usage is TRBJ2-7, with 7 bases identical to TRBD1. The V segment lost 3 bases and the J segment 0 bases; nucleotides outside the gene matches: 5. Germline CDR1 and CDR2: SGHAT and FQDESV (reference sequence). The CDR3 runs to 15 residues. CDR3 residues: CASSFRTGGSYEQYF. The CDR3 DNA follows: TGTGCCAGCAGCTTCAGGACAGGCGGCTCCTACGAGCAGTACTTC.